Listed below are T cell receptor beta chains from one sample, sequenced in a study of identical twins. Using its own MiXCR run on the 5' RACE reads, TCRdb lists one record per CDR3 protein. This sample has around 240,000 distinct CDR3 sequences, with roughly a tenth found just once. Source material: memory T cells sorted from blood. These receptors came from a man between 50 and 59 years old in good health. CDR3s include the opening cysteine and the closing phenylalanine or tryptophan. A D gene is named only where the DNA matches it firmly. The listing skips clone size in some rows; elsewhere it reads once, few, many or a size class.

>TRBJ2-7|many|TRBV7-4|NA
TGTGCCAGCAGCCCGAGGGGACTCTTACGCAGGGAGCAGTACTTC
CASSPRGLLRREQYF
>TRBJ1-5|NA|TRBV12-3/TRBV12-4|NA
TGTGCCAGCAGTTTCGTAGGGGCGCGAAGCAATCAGCCCCAGCATTTT
CASSFVGARSNQPQHF
>TRBJ1-1|many|TRBV5-8|TRBD1
TGTGCCAGCAGCTTCGGGACAGGGAACACTGAAGCTTTCTTT
CASSFGTGNTEAFF
>TRBJ2-7|few|TRBV12-3/TRBV12-4|NA
TGTGCCAGCAGTTTCGACAGGAGCTCCTACGAGCAGTACTTC
CASSFDRSSYEQYF
>TRBJ2-3|many|TRBV20-1|NA
TGCAGTGCTAGCCCCGTAGCCAGGGATACGCAGTATTTT
CSASPVARDTQYF
>TRBJ1-6|NA|TRBV7-2|TRBD1
TGTGCCAGCAGCGTAGAGAGGGGGCTTAATTCACCCCTCCACTTT
CASSVERGLNSPLHF
>TRBJ1-4|few|TRBV20-1|NA
TGCAGTGCTAGTTCAGGAACTCCTGAAAAACTGTTTTTT
CSASSGTPEKLFF
>TRBJ2-1|NA|TRBV6-4|TRBD2
TGTGCCAGCGGGACTAGCGGGAGCCACAATGAGCAGTTCTTC
CASGTSGSHNEQFF
>TRBJ1-1|few|TRBV20-1|TRBD1
TGCAGTGCTAGAGACTCAGGGGGCGGCACTGAAGCTTTCTTT
CSARDSGGGTEAFF
>TRBJ1-1|many|TRBV7-2|NA
TGTGCCAGCAGCAACAGGGTTGGGAACACTGAAGCTTTCTTT
CASSNRVGNTEAFF
>TRBJ1-5|few|TRBV19|NA
TGTGCCAGTAGGGACCGTAGCAATCAGCCCCAGCATTTT
CASRDRSNQPQHF
>TRBJ2-7|NA|TRBV4-3|NA
TGCGCCAGCAGCCAATCCCCGGGACAAACCTACGAGCAGTACTTC
CASSQSPGQTYEQYF
>TRBJ2-1|NA|TRBV7-9|NA
TGTGCCAGCAGCATGGTCGCCTGGGACAAGGGTTACAATGAGCAGTTCTTC
CASSMVAWDKGYNEQFF
>TRBJ1-5|many|TRBV20-1|TRBD1
TGCAGTGCTAGAGGACAGGGAGGCCAGCCCCAGCATTTT
CSARGQGGQPQHF
>TRBJ2-1|few|TRBV6-5|NA
TGTGCCAGCGGCGGAGGAGGCGAGTTCTTC
CASGGGGEFF
>TRBJ2-7|many|TRBV6-1|NA
TGTGCCAGCAGTGCGGGGGTCGAGGGGGCCTACGAGCAGTACTTC
CASSAGVEGAYEQYF
>TRBJ2-1|few|TRBV12-3/TRBV12-4|TRBD1
TGTGCCAGCAGCATACAGGGGGGCACCTACAATGAGCAGTTCTTC
CASSIQGGTYNEQFF
>TRBJ2-3|few|TRBV7-8|NA
TGTGCCAGCAGCTCAGGGTCTGGGGATACGCAGTATTTT
CASSSGSGDTQYF
>TRBJ2-5|many|TRBV7-2|TRBD2
TGTGCCAGCAGCTTTTCAGGACTAGCGGGAGTAGAGACCCAGTACTTC
CASSFSGLAGVETQYF
>TRBJ1-6|few|TRBV28|NA
TGTGCCAGCAGTTTGATGCAGAGTAATTCACCCCTCCACTTT
CASSLMQSNSPLHF
>TRBJ1-2|many|TRBV9|NA
TGTGCCAGCAGCGTAGGGGGGCAAAACTATGGCTACACCTTC
CASSVGGQNYGYTF
>TRBJ2-7|few|TRBV20-1|NA
TGCAGTGCTAGAGATCCCTTGAGAACCCTCTACGAGCAGTACTTC
CSARDPLRTLYEQYF
>TRBJ2-7|NA|TRBV12-1|NA
TGTGCCAGCAGCTTCTATCCAGAAGTGGAGCAGTACTTC
CASSFYPEVEQYF
>TRBJ1-5|NA|TRBV7-2|NA
TGTGCCAGCAGCTTGGGTCGGGGGTATAGCAATCAGCCCCAGCATTTT
CASSLGRGYSNQPQHF
>TRBJ2-7|few|TRBV6-6|NA
TGTGCCAGCAGTTATTCCCGGGGCGAGCAGTACTTC
CASSYSRGEQYF
>TRBJ2-7|many|TRBV20-1|NA
TGCAGTGCTACCGACGGACCCTACGAGCAGTACTTC
CSATDGPYEQYF
>TRBJ1-1|many|TRBV12-3/TRBV12-4|NA
TGTGCCAGCAGTTTCGGACAGCCGAACACTGAAGCTTTCTTT
CASSFGQPNTEAFF
>TRBJ1-1|many|TRBV5-5|NA
TGTGCCAGCAGCGCCGTCTGGGGGCTTGTTTACACTGAAGCTTTCTTT
CASSAVWGLVYTEAFF
>TRBJ2-3|few|TRBV29-1|NA
TGCAGCGTTGAACATCAGGATCCCGGTACGCAGTATTTT
CSVEHQDPGTQYF
>TRBJ1-4|many|TRBV20-1|NA
TGCAGTGCTAGAGATCAACAGGGATCTTCCGGAAAACTGTTTTTT
CSARDQQGSSGKLFF
>TRBJ2-7|few|TRBV5-1|NA
TGCGCCAGCAGCTTTAGTCCGGAACGCGTTAGGGGGCAGTACTTC
CASSFSPERVRGQYF
>TRBJ1-1|many|TRBV7-9|NA
TGTGCCAGCAGCTCGCGAGTAGGGGCTGAAGCTTTCTTT
CASSSRVGAEAFF
>TRBJ1-5|many|TRBV20-1|NA
TGCAGTGCTAGAGAGGGGGAGCAGCCCCAGCATTTT
CSAREGEQPQHF
>TRBJ2-7|many|TRBV20-1|TRBD2
TGCAGTGCTAAGGGACTAGCAGACTACGAGCAGTACTTC
CSAKGLADYEQYF
>TRBJ1-4|few|TRBV30|NA
TGTGCCTGGGCTCGGCAAACTAATGAAAAACTGTTTTTT
CAWARQTNEKLFF
>TRBJ2-5|few|TRBV7-2|NA
TGTGCCAGCAGAGGGTTCGGACAAGAGACCCAGTACTTC
CASRGFGQETQYF
>TRBJ2-7|few|TRBV11-1|TRBD2
TGTGCCAGCAGCCCAGGCCTACGACTAGCGGGAGTCCCCAGCGAGCAGTACTTC
CASSPGLRLAGVPSEQYF
>TRBJ2-2|few|TRBV5-5|TRBD2
TGTGCCAGCAGCTTGGTGGCGGGAGGGAACACCGGGGAGCTGTTTTTT
CASSLVAGGNTGELFF
>TRBJ1-4|many|TRBV28|NA
TGTGCCAGCAGCCAACCTCCGCAGTCGCATGAAAAACTGTTTTTT
CASSQPPQSHEKLFF
>TRBJ1-1|few|TRBV20-1|NA
TGCAGTGCTAGAGATGGGACGGAGATGAACACTGAAGCTTTCTTT
CSARDGTEMNTEAFF
>TRBJ2-7|many|TRBV7-9|NA
TGTGCCAGCAGCCGAGATACTGGTTACGAGCAGTACTTC
CASSRDTGYEQYF
>TRBJ1-1|NA|TRBV12-3/TRBV12-4|NA
TGTGCCAGCACCCGGGACACAAAGAACACTGAAGCTTTCTTT
CASTRDTKNTEAFF
>TRBJ2-7|NA|TRBV28|NA
TGTGCCAGCAGGGGCAGGTGGGGCGAGAGCTCCTACGAGCAGTACTTC
CASRGRWGESSYEQYF
>TRBJ2-2|many|TRBV20-1|NA
TGCAGTGCCCCGGACAGTCCGAACACCGGGGAGCTGTTTTTT
CSAPDSPNTGELFF
>TRBJ2-7|many|TRBV20-1|NA
TGCAGTGCTAGAGATCAGGGTCCCCCCTCCTACGAGCAGTACTTC
CSARDQGPPSYEQYF
>TRBJ1-1|NA|TRBV2|TRBD1
TGTGCCAGCAGTGAAGGGACAGGCCCGAACACTGAAGCTTTCTTT
CASSEGTGPNTEAFF
>TRBJ2-1|many|TRBV15|NA
TGTGCCACCAGCCCCACCAGGAACAATGAGCAGTTCTTC
CATSPTRNNEQFF
>TRBJ2-7|NA|TRBV19|TRBD1
TGTGCCAGTAGTTCACAGGGGGCTCGGTACGAGCAGTACTTC
CASSSQGARYEQYF
>TRBJ1-2|few|TRBV29-1|TRBD1
TGCAGCGTTGGAGACAGGGGGAACTATGGCTACACCTTC
CSVGDRGNYGYTF
>TRBJ1-3|few|TRBV19|TRBD1
TGTGCCAGTAGTCCGCCGGGACAGTTCTCTGGAAACACCATATATTTT
CASSPPGQFSGNTIYF
>TRBJ2-3|NA|TRBV30|NA
TGTGCCTGGTGGAGCGCTGCAGATACGCAGTATTTT
CAWWSAADTQYF
>TRBJ2-3|NA|TRBV4-2|TRBD2
TGTGCCAGCAGCCAAGATAGGCTAGCGGGAGTGGGAGATACGCAGTATTTT
CASSQDRLAGVGDTQYF
>TRBJ1-5|NA|TRBV4-3|NA
TGCGCCAGCAGCCAAGAACGGGGCCTCAATCAGCCCCAGCATTTT
CASSQERGLNQPQHF
>TRBJ2-1|NA|TRBV25-1|TRBD2
TGTGCCAGCAGTGAAGCGGGAGGGCAATACAATGAGCAGTTCTTC
CASSEAGGQYNEQFF
>TRBJ1-2|few|TRBV19|TRBD1
TGTGCCAGTAGAAACCCACAGGGGACCTTGCCACCGGGTTATGGCTACACCTTC
CASRNPQGTLPPGYGYTF
>TRBJ2-7|NA|TRBV14|NA
TGTGCCAGCAGCCAAGAATCGGGGCTAACCGAGCAGTACTTC
CASSQESGLTEQYF
>TRBJ2-1|NA|TRBV6-2/TRBV6-3|TRBD1
TGTGCCATCAATCCCGGGACAGGGGGTTTGGATGAGCAGTTCTTC
CAINPGTGGLDEQFF